This TCR beta chain was found in a study of beta chain features in type 1 diabetes. Whole-study context: In age, gender and cell yields, patients were similar to healthy donors.

Study-level points and caveats: TCRB CDR3 length was moderately but significantly reduced in all four CD4+ subsets of Type 1 diabetes patients.

Of the isolated RNA, all was reverse transcribed, and so the sequenced material was expressed TCRB transcripts. Clones were sequenced by immunoSEQ multiplex PCR, and TCRdb holds only the in-frame ones, with some missing. This table holds about 370,000 clones, roughly a tenth found once. V was trimmed by 10 bases and J by 5 bases, leaving 17 bases between them. The CDR3 totals 14 residues. Germline loops: CDR1 SNHLY, CDR2 FYNNEI. Concerning this clone: What it recognizes is unknown.

Averaging approximately 110 mL, one heparinised blood draw came from each individual donor. This chain connects TRBV2 to TRBJ2-2; possibly TRBD2 for D (7 bases). Material: central memory CD4+ T cells from blood. The sequence was obtained from a young man with type 1 diabetes. The CDR3 nucleotides read TGTGCCACCTCTTGGGGGGGCCGGACCGGGGAGCTGTTTTTT. This encodes CATSWGGRTGELFF.